This T cell receptor (beta chain) was profiled in a study of radiotherapy plus CTLA-4 blockade in lung cancer. TCRdb keeps only in-frame clones here, not all; method: immunoSEQ multiplex PCR. Among 65,000 to 85,000 clones listed, just under 75% were seen once. Trimming took 5 bases from V and 3 from J; bases not matched to a gene: 12. Germline-derived CDR1 and CDR2 are MGHRA and YSYEKL. CDR3 length: 17 residues. This receptor was obtained from a human donor with non-small cell lung cancer whose response to radiotherapy plus ipilimumab could not be evaluated. Sequences were derived from peripheral blood, sampled from a patient treated with radiotherapy plus ipilimumab. The rearrangement uses TRBV4-1 and TRBJ2-1, with 8 bases identical to TRBD2. CDR3: CASSGTRRSDLYNEQFF. CDR3 in DNA: TGCGCCAGCAGCGGGACTAGACGGTCGGACCTCTACAATGAGCAGTTCTTC.